The 19 T cell receptor beta chains presented below share a single source sample, sequenced in a study of early T cells in non-severe SARS-CoV-2 infection. Via MiXCR, TCRdb re-called the 5' RACE reads, giving one row per CDR3 protein. Of approximately 76,000 distinct CDR3 sequences in the sample, about 14% were seen once. The sequenced sample consisted of whole blood. These receptors all stem from an adult who was a healthcare worker with PCR-confirmed SARS-CoV-2 infection or an uninfected control (not recorded which).

The rearrangement links TRBV7-9 to TRBJ2-7; 7 bases fit TRBD1. The V gene end was trimmed by 5 bases and the J gene end by 5 bases; junction bases not matched to a gene: 12. The CDR3 length is 15 residues. In germline, CDR1 is SEHNR, CDR2 FQNEAQ (reference sequence). The CDR3 nucleotides are TGTGCCAGCAGCATTACCTCCAGGGGGTTGGACGAGCAGTACTTC. Encoded protein: CASSITSRGLDEQYF.

A note on this clonotype: A single base separates this from a much larger clone, so it may be a read error. The chain uses TRBV14 and TRBJ2-1; no clear D gene. CDR3 length equals 11 residues. Germline V CDR1 and CDR2: SGHDN, FVKESK. CDR3 amino acids: CANSSQTEQFF. The CDR3 coding sequence is TGTGCCAACAGCTCCCAGACCGAGCAGTTCTTC.

A note on this clonotype: This could be a read error, since a much larger clone is one nucleotide away. The chain combines TRBV15 with TRBJ1-5; TRBD1 might be the D (5 bases). Germline V CDR1 and CDR2: LNHNV, YYDKDF (reference sequence). V lost 1 base to trimming and J lost 3 bases, with 7 bases between them. CDR3 length: 14 amino acids. The CDR3: CATSRVGDNQPQHF. The CDR3 nucleotides are TGTGCCACCAGCAGAGTAGGGGACAATCAGCCCCAGCATTTT.

This clonotype came up many times. This chain links TRBV27 with TRBJ2-2; the match to TRBD2 covers 12 bases. With V trimmed by 6 bases and J by 6 bases, 8 bases remained unmatched. Germline values: CDR1 MNHEY, CDR2 SMNVEV (reference sequence). The CDR3 runs 16 residues. Written as DNA, the CDR3 is TGTGCCAGCAGCACCCTAGCGGGGGGGCTTGCCGGGGAGCTGTTTTTT. Translating it yields CASSTLAGGLAGELFF.

This clonotype was picked up a small number of times. V usage is TRBV7-6 and J usage is TRBJ2-1; the match to TRBD1 covers 8 bases. CDR1 and CDR2 from the germline V gene are SGHVS and FNYEAQ. This CDR3 is built from 15 residues. Losses at the gene ends were 1 base for V and 5 bases for J; bases not matched to a gene: 4. This CDR3 reads CASSLVPGGHNEQFF. The DNA for the CDR3 is TGTGCCAGCAGCTTAGTACCAGGGGGCCACAATGAGCAGTTCTTC.

The chain recombines TRBV27 with TRBJ2-1; no clear D gene. Trimming shortened V by 0 bases and J by 7 bases, and 10 bases separated the two germline ends. The CDR3 runs to 14 residues. From germline, CDR1 is MNHEY and CDR2 SMNVEV (reference sequence). In DNA form, the CDR3 reads TGTGCCAGCAGTTTATCCCCCCTTGGGAATGAGCAGTTCTTC. It is translated as CASSLSPLGNEQFF.

This clonotype was counted ten times or more. DNA for the CDR3: TGTGCCAGCAGAGCCTGGGACAGGGAGGATGGCTACACCTTC. Its translation is CASRAWDREDGYTF. This rearrangement joins TRBV27 to TRBJ1-2, with 9 bases identical to TRBD1. V lost 6 bases to trimming and J lost 6 bases; unmatched junction nucleotides: 8. The CDR3 totals 14 residues. Germline CDR1 is MNHEY and CDR2 is SMNVEV (reference sequence).

This clonotype was seen more than once but under ten times. The CDR3 region has the DNA TGTGCCAGCAGCTCAAGAAGGGTAATCGACACCGGGGAGCTGTTTTTT. Translating it yields CASSSRRVIDTGELFF. The rearrangement joins TRBV7-9 to TRBJ2-2; D unresolved. The CDR3 spans 16 residues. V was cut by 4 bases and J by 3 bases, with 15 bases left in between. The germline CDR1 and CDR2 sequences are SEHNR and FQNEAQ (reference sequence).

There are many counts of this clonotype. This chain joins TRBV11-2 and TRBJ2-3; the D call may be TRBD1 or TRBD2 (5 bases each). This CDR3 spans 16 amino acids. Germline V CDR1 and CDR2: SGHAT, FQNNGV. V was shortened by 1 base and J by 1 base, with 12 bases between the two germline ends. The CDR3 coding sequence is TGTGCCAGCAGCTTAGGGAGTCCGGGGCGCACAGATACGCAGTATTTT. Translation: CASSLGSPGRTDTQYF.

This clonotype was detected only a few times. The V call is TRBV7-8, the J call TRBJ2-3; 8 positions match TRBD2. J was trimmed by 4 bases and V by 2 bases; bases with no gene match: 5. This CDR3 spans 15 amino acids. Per the germline V gene, CDR1 is SGHVS and CDR2 is FQNEAQ. CDR3 nucleotides: TGTGCCAGCAGCTTAAGAACGGGGGGGCCAGATACGCAGTATTTT. This encodes CASSLRTGGPDTQYF.

This clonotype appeared many times. The CDR3 sequence is CASSKPHRGEGNTEAFF. Here the CDR3 DNA reads TGTGCCAGCAGTAAACCCCACAGGGGCGAGGGGAACACTGAAGCTTTCTTT. The V call is TRBV7-9, the J call TRBJ1-1, with TRBD1 matching over 7 bases. The CDR3 has 17 residues. The germline V gene has CDR1 SEHNR and CDR2 FQNEAQ (reference sequence). With V trimmed by 6 bases and J by 1 base, 14 bases remained unmatched.

The chain couples TRBV5-5 to TRBJ2-5, with 10 positions matching TRBD2. This CDR3 spans 17 amino acids. The V gene end was trimmed by 4 bases and the J gene end by 5 bases; junction bases not matched to a gene: 14. Germline V lookup: CDR1 SGHKS, CDR2 YYEKEE (reference sequence). The CDR3 DNA reads TGTGCCAGCAGCCGGGGCCCTAGCGGGAGACAGGGGGAGACCCAGTACTTC. This sequence encodes CASSRGPSGRQGETQYF.

The chain links TRBV6-5 to TRBJ2-1, with D perhaps matching TRBD1 (5 bases). Trimming left V 0 bases short and J 8 bases short, with 11 bases between. Germline CDR1 reads MNHEY; CDR2 reads SVGAGI. This CDR3 has 14 residues. CDR3 sequence reads: CASSYSRASDEQFF. The CDR3 coding sequence is TGTGCCAGCAGTTACTCCAGGGCAAGCGATGAGCAGTTCTTC.

This clonotype was seen only a few times. The rearrangement uses TRBV3-1 and TRBJ1-4; 7 bases are a match to TRBD1. Trimming cost V 0 bases and J 4 bases; bases outside gene matches: 8. This CDR3 is 17 amino acids long. Germline V CDR1 and CDR2: LGHDT, YNNKEL (reference sequence). The CDR3 loop is CASSQEGRGPSNEKLFF. The CDR3 coding sequence is TGTGCCAGCAGCCAAGAGGGGAGGGGGCCTAGTAATGAAAAACTGTTTTTT. The entire variable domain, with the rest obtained from reference TRBV3-1 and TRBJ1-4, is as follows: DTAVSQTPKYLVTQMGNDKSIKCEQNLGHDTMYWYKQDSKKFLKIMFSYNNKELIINETVPNRFSPKSPDKAHLNLHINSLELGDSAVYFCASSQEGRGPSNEKLFFGSGTQLSVL.

Many counts were recorded for this clonotype. This rearrangement joins TRBV11-1 to TRBJ2-3, with D uncertain. CDR3 length: 16 residues. V was trimmed by 5 bases and J by 3 bases, leaving 18 bases between them. CDR1 and CDR2 from the germline V gene are SGHAT and FQDESV (reference sequence). The CDR3 nucleotides read TGTGCCAGCAGCAGCGCCCAGAGGTTAAGGACAGATACGCAGTATTTT. Amino acids: CASSSAQRLRTDTQYF.

The rearrangement uses TRBV29-1 and TRBJ1-1; D is uncertain. Germline assignment: CDR1 SQVTM and CDR2 ANQGSEA. CDR3 length: 10 residues. V lost 4 bases and J lost 5, with 5 bases in between. The CDR3 reads CSVVETEAFF. The CDR3 coding sequence is TGCAGCGTTGTGGAGACTGAAGCTTTCTTT.

The sample holds a few counts of this clonotype. The gene calls are TRBV4-1 and TRBJ1-6; D may be TRBD1 (5 bases). The germline V gene encodes CDR1 MGHRA and CDR2 YSYEKL. Trimming removed 0 bases at V and 6 bases at J, with 12 bases between. The CDR3 sequence is 16 residues long. In DNA, the CDR3 is TGCGCCAGCAGCCAAGATCAACAGGCGCGTAATTCACCCCTCCACTTT. It yields the protein CASSQDQQARNSPLHF.

The V gene is TRBV5-1, the J gene TRBJ2-3, with D possibly called TRBD1 or TRBD2 (6 bases each). The CDR3 covers 16 residues. In germline, CDR1 is SGHRS, CDR2 YFSETQ. V lost 5 bases and J lost 0, with 16 bases in between. Written as DNA, the CDR3 is TGCGCCAGCAGGTTACTGCCGGGGGCGAGCACAGATACGCAGTATTTT. It specifies CASRLLPGASTDTQYF.

This clonotype was picked up many times. The V call is TRBV11-2, the J call TRBJ2-7, with 10 bases fitting TRBD2. The CDR3 sequence is 14 residues long. Trimming cost V 6 bases and J 5 bases; bases outside gene matches: 7. Germline lookup yields CDR1 SGHAT and CDR2 FQNNGV. The CDR3 region has the DNA TGTGCCAGCAGTCGATCTAGCGGGAGCGACGAGCAGTACTTC. Its protein product is CASSRSSGSDEQYF.